This T cell receptor (beta chain) was observed in a study of blood T cell repertoires in COVID-19. Per the authors' pipeline: Estimated nucleated cell counts came from reference gene primer amplification. Libraries were prepared by immunoSEQ multiplex PCR; TCRdb keeps only in-frame clonotypes and omits some of them. V and J calls plus clone size are reproduced from that table; the DNA served to infer D and trimming. The data contain almost 250,000 clones, around 89% of them singletons. Individuals drawn from around 25 US areas were roughly 18 to 100 years old. In assigning cohorts, the study relied on participant-reported clinical history. Looked up from germline, CDR1 is GTSNPN and CDR2 is SVGIG (reference sequence). The V gene end was trimmed by 0 bases and the J gene end by 8 bases; junction bases not matched to a gene: 8. The CDR3 length is 14 residues.

Sequenced sample: PBMCs or T cells enriched from blood (not recorded which). This receptor was identified in a young woman who had recovered from COVID-19. V gene TRBV30 combines with J gene TRBJ1-2, with 8 bases fitting TRBD1. CDR3 sequence: CAWSVRIGQGGYTF. The CDR3 nucleotides read TGTGCCTGGAGTGTTCGGATAGGACAGGGAGGCTACACCTTC.